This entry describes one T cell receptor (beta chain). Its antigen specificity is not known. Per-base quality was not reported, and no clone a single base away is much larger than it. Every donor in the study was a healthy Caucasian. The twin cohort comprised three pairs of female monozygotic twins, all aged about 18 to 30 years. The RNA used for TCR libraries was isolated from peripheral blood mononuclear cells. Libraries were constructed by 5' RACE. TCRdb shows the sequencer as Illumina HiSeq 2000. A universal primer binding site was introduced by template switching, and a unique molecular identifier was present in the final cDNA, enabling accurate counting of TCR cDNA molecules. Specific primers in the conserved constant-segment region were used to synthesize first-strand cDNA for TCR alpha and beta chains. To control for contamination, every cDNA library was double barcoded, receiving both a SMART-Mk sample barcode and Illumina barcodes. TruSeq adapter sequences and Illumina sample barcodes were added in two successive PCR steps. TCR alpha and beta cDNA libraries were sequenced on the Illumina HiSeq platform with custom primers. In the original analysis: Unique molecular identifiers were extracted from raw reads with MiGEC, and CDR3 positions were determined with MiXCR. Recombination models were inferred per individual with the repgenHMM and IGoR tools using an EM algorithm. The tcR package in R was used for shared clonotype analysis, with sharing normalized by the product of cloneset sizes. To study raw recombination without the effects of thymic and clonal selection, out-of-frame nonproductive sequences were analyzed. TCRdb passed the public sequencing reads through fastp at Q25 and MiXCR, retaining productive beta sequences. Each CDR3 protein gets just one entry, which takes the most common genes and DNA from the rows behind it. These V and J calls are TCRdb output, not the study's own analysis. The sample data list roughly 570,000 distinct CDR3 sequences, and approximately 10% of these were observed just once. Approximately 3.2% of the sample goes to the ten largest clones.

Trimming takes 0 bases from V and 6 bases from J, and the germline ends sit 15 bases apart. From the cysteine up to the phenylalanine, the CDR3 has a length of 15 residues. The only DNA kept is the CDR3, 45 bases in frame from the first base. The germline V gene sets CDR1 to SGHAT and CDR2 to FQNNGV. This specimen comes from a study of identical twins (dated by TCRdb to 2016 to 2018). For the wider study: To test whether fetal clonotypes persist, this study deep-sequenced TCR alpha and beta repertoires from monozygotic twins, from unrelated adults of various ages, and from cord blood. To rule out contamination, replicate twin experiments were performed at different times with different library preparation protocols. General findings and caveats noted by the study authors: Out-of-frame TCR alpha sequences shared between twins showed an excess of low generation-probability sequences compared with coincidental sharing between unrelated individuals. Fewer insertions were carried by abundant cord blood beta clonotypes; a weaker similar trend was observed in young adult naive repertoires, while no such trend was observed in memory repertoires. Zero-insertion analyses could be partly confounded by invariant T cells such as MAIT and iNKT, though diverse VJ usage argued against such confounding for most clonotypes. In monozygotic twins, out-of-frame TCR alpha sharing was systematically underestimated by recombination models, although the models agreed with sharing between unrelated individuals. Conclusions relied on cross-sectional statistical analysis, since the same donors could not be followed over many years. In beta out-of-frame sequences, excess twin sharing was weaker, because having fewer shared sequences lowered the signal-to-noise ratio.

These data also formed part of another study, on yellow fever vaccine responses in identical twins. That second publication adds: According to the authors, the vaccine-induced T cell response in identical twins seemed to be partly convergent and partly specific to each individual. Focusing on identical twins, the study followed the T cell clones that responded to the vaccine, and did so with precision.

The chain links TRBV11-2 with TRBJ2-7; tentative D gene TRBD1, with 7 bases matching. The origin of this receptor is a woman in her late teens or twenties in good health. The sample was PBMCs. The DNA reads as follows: TGTGCCAGCAGCTTAGATCGGGACAGCGGGTCCGAGCAGTACTTC. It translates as CASSLDRDSGSEQYF.